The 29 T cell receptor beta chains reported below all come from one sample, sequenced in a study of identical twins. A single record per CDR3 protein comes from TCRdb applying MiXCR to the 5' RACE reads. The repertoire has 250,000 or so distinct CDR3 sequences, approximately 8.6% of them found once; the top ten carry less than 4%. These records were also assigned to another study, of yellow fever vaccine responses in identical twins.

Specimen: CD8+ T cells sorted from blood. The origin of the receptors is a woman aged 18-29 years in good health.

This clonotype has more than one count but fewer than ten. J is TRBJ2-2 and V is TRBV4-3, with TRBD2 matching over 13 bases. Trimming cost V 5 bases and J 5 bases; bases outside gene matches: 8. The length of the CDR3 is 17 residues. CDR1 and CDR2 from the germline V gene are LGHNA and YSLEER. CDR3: CASSYGLAGDGTGELFF. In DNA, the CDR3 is TGCGCCAGCAGCTACGGACTAGCGGGGGATGGGACCGGGGAGCTGTTTTTT.

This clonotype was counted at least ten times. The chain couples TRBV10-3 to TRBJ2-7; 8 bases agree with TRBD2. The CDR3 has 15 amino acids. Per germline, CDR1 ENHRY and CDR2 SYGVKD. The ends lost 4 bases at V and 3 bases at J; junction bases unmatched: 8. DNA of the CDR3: TGTGCCATCAGTGGAGCGGGAGCAATCTTCTACGAGCAGTACTTC. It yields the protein CAISGAGAIFYEQYF.

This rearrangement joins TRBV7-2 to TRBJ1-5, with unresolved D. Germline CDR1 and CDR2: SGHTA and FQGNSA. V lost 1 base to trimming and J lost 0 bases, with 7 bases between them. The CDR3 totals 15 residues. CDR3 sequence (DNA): TGTGCCAGCAGCTTAGAACGGTATAGCAATCAGCCCCAGCATTTT. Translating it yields CASSLERYSNQPQHF.

The CDR3 region has the DNA TGTGCCATCAGGGGACCGAGGGATGGCGACGAGCAGTACTTC. Amino acids: CAIRGPRDGDEQYF. The rearrangement uses TRBV10-3 and TRBJ2-7; perhaps D is TRBD1 or TRBD2 (5 bases each). V was shortened by 6 bases and J by 5 bases, with 17 bases between the two germline ends. There are 14 residues in the CDR3. Per germline, CDR1 ENHRY and CDR2 SYGVKD.

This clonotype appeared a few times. CDR3 in DNA: TGTGCCAGCAGTGACGCGAGTGGGACTAGCGGGAGGGAGCAGTTCTTC. Amino acids: CASSDASGTSGREQFF. This chain links TRBV6-4 with TRBJ2-1; 15 bases agree with TRBD2. Unmatched junction bases numbered 6, after V lost 2 bases and J lost 10 bases. From germline, CDR1 is MRHNA and CDR2 SNTAGT. The CDR3 consists of 16 residues.

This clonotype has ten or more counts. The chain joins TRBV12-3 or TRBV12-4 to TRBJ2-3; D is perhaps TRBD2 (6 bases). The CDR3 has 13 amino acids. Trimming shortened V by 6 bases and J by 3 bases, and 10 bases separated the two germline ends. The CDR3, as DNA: TGTGCCAGCAGCGGGACTGGAACAGATACGCAGTATTTT. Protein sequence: CASSGTGTDTQYF.

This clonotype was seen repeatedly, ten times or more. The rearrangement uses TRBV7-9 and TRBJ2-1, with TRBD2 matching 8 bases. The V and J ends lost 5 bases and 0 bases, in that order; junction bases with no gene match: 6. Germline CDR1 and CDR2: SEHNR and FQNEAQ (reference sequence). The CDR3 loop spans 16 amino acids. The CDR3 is CASSDLSGISYNEQFF. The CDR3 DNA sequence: TGTGCCAGCAGCGATCTTAGCGGGATCTCCTACAATGAGCAGTTCTTC.

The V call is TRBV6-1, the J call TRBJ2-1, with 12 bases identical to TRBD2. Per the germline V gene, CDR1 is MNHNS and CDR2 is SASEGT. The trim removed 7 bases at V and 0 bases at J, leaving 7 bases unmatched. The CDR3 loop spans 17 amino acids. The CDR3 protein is CASTPTSGGYSYNEQFF. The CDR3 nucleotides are TGTGCCAGCACCCCGACTAGCGGGGGTTACTCCTACAATGAGCAGTTCTTC.

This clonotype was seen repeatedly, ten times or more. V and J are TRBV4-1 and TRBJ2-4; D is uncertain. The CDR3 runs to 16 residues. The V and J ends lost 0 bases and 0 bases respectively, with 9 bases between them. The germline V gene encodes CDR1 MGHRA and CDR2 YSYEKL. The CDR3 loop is CASSQDLLLAKNIQYF. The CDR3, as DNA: TGCGCCAGCAGCCAAGACCTGCTGCTAGCCAAAAACATTCAGTACTTC.

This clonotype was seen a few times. The CDR3 region is CATRPSYNEQFF. The CDR3 bases are TGTGCCACGCGACCCTCTTACAATGAGCAGTTCTTC. J is TRBJ2-1 and V is TRBV6-2 or TRBV6-3; D is unclear. The V and J ends lost 10 bases and 4 bases respectively, with 11 bases between them. Germline V CDR1 and CDR2: MNHEY, SVGEGT. The CDR3 length is 12 residues.

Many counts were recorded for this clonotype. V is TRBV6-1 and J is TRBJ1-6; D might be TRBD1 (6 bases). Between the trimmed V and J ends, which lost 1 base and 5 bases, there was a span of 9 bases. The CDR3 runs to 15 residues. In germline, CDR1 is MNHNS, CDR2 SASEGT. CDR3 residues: CASSEETGNNSPLHF. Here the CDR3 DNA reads TGTGCCAGCAGTGAAGAAACAGGGAATAATTCACCCCTCCACTTT.

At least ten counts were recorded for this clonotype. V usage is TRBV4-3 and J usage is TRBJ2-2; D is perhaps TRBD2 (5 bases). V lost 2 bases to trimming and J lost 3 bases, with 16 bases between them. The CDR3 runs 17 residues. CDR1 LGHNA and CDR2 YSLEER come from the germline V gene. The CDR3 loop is CASSQHLRGRDTGELFF. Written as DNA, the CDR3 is TGCGCCAGCAGCCAACATCTCCGGGGTCGTGACACCGGGGAGCTGTTTTTT.

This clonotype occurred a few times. The CDR3 nucleotides are TGTGCCAGCAGTTTTAGCGGGAGGTCAAACAATGAGCAGTTCTTC. This sequence encodes CASSFSGRSNNEQFF. The genes are TRBV7-6 and TRBJ2-1; TRBD2 aligns across 10 bases. The CDR3 has 15 amino acids. The V segment lost 6 bases and the J segment 5 bases; nucleotides outside the gene matches: 7. The V gene's germline CDR1 is SGHVS and CDR2 FNYEAQ. The full variable domain, with the rest looked up from reference TRBV7-6 and TRBJ2-1, is GAGVSQSPRYKVTKRGQDVALRCDPISGHVSLYWYRQALGQGPEFLTYFNYEAQQDKSGLPNDRFSAERPEGSISTLTIQRTEQRDSAMYRCASSFSGRSNNEQFFGPGTRLTVL.

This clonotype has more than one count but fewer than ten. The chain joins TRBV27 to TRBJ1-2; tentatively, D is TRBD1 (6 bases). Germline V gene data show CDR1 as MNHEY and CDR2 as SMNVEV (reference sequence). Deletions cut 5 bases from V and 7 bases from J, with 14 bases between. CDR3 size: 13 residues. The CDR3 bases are TGTGCCAGCAGTACTGCCATGGACAGTGGCTACACCTTC. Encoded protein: CASSTAMDSGYTF.

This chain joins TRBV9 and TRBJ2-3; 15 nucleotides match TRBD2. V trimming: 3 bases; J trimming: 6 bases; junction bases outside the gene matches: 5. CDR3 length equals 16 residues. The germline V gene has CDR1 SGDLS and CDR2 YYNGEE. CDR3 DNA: TGTGCCAGCAGCGCTCTCGGACTAGCGGGGGGGGATACGCAGTATTTT. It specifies CASSALGLAGGDTQYF.

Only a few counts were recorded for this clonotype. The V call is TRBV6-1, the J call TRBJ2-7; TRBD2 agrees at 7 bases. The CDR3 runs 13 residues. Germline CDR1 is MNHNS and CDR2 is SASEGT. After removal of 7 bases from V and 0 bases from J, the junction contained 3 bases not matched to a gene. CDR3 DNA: TGTGCCAGCAAAAGGACTAGCTCCTACGAGCAGTACTTC. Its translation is CASKRTSSYEQYF.

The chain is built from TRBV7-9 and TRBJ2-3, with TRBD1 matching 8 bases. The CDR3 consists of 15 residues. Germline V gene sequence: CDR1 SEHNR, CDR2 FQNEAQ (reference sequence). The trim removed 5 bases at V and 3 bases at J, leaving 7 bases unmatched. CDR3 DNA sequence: TGTGCCAGCAGCCGATCACAGGGGGGAACAGATACGCAGTATTTT. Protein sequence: CASSRSQGGTDTQYF. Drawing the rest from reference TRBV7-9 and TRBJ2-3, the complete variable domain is DTGVSQNPRHKITKRGQNVTFRCDPISEHNRLYWYRQTLGQGPEFLTYFQNEAQLEKSRLLSDRFSAERPKGSFSTLEIQRTEQGDSAMYLCASSRSQGGTDTQYFGPGTRLTVL.

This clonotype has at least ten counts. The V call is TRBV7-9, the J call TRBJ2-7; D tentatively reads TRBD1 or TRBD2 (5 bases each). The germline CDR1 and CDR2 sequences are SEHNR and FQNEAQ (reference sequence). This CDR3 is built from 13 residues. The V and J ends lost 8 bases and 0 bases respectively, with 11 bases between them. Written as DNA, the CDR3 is TGTGCCAGCGGGGCCGGGACCTCCTACGAGCAGTACTTC. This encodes CASGAGTSYEQYF.

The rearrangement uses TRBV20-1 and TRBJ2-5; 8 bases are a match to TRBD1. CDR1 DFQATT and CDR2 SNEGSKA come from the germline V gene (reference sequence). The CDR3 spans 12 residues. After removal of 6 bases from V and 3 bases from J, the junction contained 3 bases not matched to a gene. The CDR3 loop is CSARTGKETQYF. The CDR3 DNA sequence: TGCAGTGCACGGACAGGGAAAGAGACCCAGTACTTC.

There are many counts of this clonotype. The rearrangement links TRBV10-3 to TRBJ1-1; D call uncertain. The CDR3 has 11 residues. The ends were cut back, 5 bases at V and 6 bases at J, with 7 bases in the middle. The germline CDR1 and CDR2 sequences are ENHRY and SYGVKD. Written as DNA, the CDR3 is TGTGCCATCAGTAAGGACGCTGAAGCTTTCTTT. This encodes CAISKDAEAFF.

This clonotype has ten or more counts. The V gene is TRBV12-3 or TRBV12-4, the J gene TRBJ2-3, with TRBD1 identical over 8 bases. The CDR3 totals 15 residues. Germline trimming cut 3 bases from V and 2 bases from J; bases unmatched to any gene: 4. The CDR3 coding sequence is TGTGCCAGCAGTTTGCGGCAGGGGGCCACAGATACGCAGTATTTT. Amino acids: CASSLRQGATDTQYF.

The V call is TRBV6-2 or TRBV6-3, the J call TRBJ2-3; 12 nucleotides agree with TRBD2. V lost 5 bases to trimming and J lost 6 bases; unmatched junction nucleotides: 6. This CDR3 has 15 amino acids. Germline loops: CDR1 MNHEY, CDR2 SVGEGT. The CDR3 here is CASSPGLAGRDTQYF. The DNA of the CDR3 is TGTGCCAGCAGTCCCGGACTAGCGGGAAGGGATACGCAGTATTTT.

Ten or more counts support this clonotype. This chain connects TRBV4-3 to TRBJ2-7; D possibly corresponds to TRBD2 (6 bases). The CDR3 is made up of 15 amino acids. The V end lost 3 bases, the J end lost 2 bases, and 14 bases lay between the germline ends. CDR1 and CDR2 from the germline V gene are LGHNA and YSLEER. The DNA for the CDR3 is TGCGCCAGCAGCCAGGGGCGGGGTCTGGCCTACGAGCAGTACTTC. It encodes CASSQGRGLAYEQYF.

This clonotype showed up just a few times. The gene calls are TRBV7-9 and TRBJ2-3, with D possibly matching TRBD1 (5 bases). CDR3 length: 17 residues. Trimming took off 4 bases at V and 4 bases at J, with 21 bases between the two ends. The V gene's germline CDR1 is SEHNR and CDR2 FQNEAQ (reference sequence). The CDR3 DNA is TGTGCCAGCAGCTCCCCGGACAAACCCCGTGAGGCAGATACGCAGTATTTT. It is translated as CASSSPDKPREADTQYF.

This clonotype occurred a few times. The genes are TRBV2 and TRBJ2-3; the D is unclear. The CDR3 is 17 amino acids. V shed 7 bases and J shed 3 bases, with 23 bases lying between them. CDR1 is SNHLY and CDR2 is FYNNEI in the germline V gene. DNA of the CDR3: TGTGCCAGCATTGTGGAAATGGACGGTAGGGTGACAGATACGCAGTATTTT. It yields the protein CASIVEMDGRVTDTQYF.

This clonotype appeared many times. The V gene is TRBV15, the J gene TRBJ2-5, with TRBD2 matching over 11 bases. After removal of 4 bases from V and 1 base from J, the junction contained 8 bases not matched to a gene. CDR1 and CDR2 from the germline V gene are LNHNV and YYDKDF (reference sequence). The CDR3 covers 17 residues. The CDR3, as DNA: TGTGCCACCAGCACATCACTTAGCGGGAGGGCCCAAGAGACCCAGTACTTC. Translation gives CATSTSLSGRAQETQYF.

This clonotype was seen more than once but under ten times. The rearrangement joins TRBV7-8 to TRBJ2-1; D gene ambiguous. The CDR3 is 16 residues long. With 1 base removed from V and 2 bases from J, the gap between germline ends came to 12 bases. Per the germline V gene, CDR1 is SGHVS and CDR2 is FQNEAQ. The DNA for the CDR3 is TGTGCCAGCAGCTTAGGAGCCGCGGTTCCCTACAATGAGCAGTTCTTC. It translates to CASSLGAAVPYNEQFF. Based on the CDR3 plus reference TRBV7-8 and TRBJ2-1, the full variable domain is GAGVSQSPRYKVAKRGQDVALRCDPISGHVSLFWYQQALGQGPEFLTYFQNEAQLDKSGLPSDRFFAERPEGSVSTLKIQRTQQEDSAVYLCASSLGAAVPYNEQFFGPGTRLTVL.

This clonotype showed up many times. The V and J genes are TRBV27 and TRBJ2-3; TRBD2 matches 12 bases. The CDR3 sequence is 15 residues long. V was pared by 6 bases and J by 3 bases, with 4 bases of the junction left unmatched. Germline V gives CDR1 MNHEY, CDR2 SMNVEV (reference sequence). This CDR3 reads CASSLTSGRTDTQYF. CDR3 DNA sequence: TGTGCCAGCAGCCTGACTAGCGGGAGAACAGATACGCAGTATTTT.

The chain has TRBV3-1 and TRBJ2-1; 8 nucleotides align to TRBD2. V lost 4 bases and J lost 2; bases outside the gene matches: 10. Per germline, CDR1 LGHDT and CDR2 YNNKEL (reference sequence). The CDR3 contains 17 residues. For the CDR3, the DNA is TGTGCCAGCAGCCCCGATGGAGGGACTAGGCCCTACAATGAGCAGTTCTTC. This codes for CASSPDGGTRPYNEQFF.